This TCR beta chain was captured by sequencing in a study of breast tumors, draining lymph nodes, adjacent tissues. Study-wide points: Data fit most tumor T cells coming from lymph node, expanding in tumor. Data only fit, rather than demonstrated, lymph node origin of most tumor T cells. Tumor repertoires ranked between lymph nodes and nontumor tissue in diversity, with V and J gene preferences.

The lymph nodes were axillary draining lymph nodes from breast cancer patients. MiXCR was run by TCRdb on the multiplex PCR reads, yielding one entry per CDR3 protein. This sample has fewer than 150,000 distinct CDR3 sequences, with approximately 22% found just once. This clonotype has ten or more counts. Antigen: not known. The CDR3 has 13 residues. Between the trimmed V and J ends, which lost 7 bases and 3 bases, there was a span of 9 bases. The V gene's germline CDR1 is ENHRY and CDR2 SYGVKD. The chain recombines TRBV10-3 with TRBJ2-2, with D perhaps TRBD1 (5 bases). The clonotype originates from a female donor with breast cancer. Some clones in this sample may be carry-over from other donors' samples. Sequencing used axillary lymph node tissue. The CDR3 nucleotides are TGTGCCATCACCGCAGGGTACACCGGGGAGCTGTTTTTT. This translates into CAITAGYTGELFF.